Below, one TCR beta chain is given with its context. Clones were read by immunoSEQ multiplex PCR, and TCRdb kept only the in-frame ones, dropping some. Of some 59,000 clones in the sample, roughly 90% were seen once. This sample stems from a study of blood T cell repertoires in COVID-19. Looking at the study overall: The samples span acute and convalescent COVID-19 from the United States, Italy and Spain. Sample material is recorded as cDNA or gDNA derived from T cells, B-cell-depleted T cells, or PBMCs.

V was clipped by 8 bases and J by 4 bases, with 20 bases between them. The CDR3 sequence is 16 residues long. CDR1 and CDR2 from the germline V gene are LNHDA and SQIVND (reference sequence). The sequence derives from a man over 45 with acute or convalescent COVID-19. Sequencing was done on a sample of peripheral blood. The chain uses TRBV19 and TRBJ2-2; weak D call: TRBD2 (6 bases). CDR3 coding DNA: TGTGCCAGTGGCCGGGACTCAGCCCTGAGCACCGGGGAGCTGTTTTTT. As protein: CASGRDSALSTGELFF.